These 19 T cell receptor beta chains were all obtained from the same sample, sequenced in a study of T-cell memory formation after mild COVID-19. TCRdb re-derived calls from the 5' RACE reads in MiXCR, one entry per CDR3 protein. The repertoire holds about 560,000 distinct CDR3 sequences, with 15% to 20% as singletons. Source material: PBMCs or a T cell subset sorted from them (not recorded which). These receptors were taken from an adult woman who had mild COVID-19 (a few samples of this study predate the infection). Cell type and time point are not known.

This clonotype was found a few times. This rearrangement joins TRBV24-1 to TRBJ2-1, with D maybe TRBD1 (6 bases). The CDR3 runs to 15 residues. The V gene lost 3 bases and the J gene lost 4 bases, with 12 bases spanning the gap. Germline CDR1 reads KGHDR; CDR2 reads SFDVKD. In nucleotides, the CDR3 is TGTGCCACCAGTGATACAGGGCAGAATTACAATGAGCAGTTCTTC. It is translated as CATSDTGQNYNEQFF.

The gene calls are TRBV11-3 and TRBJ2-7; D could derive from TRBD1 or TRBD2 (5 bases each). The length of the CDR3 is 13 residues. The germline CDR1 and CDR2 sequences are SGHNT and YENEEA. Trimming took off 1 base at V and 6 bases at J, with 10 bases between the two ends. The CDR3 here is CASSLVVGTEQYF. CDR3 bases: TGTGCCAGCAGCTTAGTGGTTGGGACCGAGCAGTACTTC.

The sample holds a few counts of this clonotype. The rearrangement links TRBV5-1 to TRBJ1-2, with 8 positions matching TRBD1. The CDR3 runs to 13 residues. V gave up 4 bases and J gave up 6 bases; unmatched junction bases: 5. Germline V CDR1 and CDR2: SGHRS, YFSETQ. CDR3 bases: TGCGCCAGCAGCGGACAGGGTCTTGATGGCTACACCTTC. Residues: CASSGQGLDGYTF. Filled out from reference TRBV5-1 and TRBJ1-2, the complete variable domain reads KAGVTQTPRYLIKTRGQQVTLSCSPISGHRSVSWYQQTPGQGLQFLFEYFSETQRNKGNFPGRFSGRQFSNSRSEMNVSTLELGDSALYLCASSGQGLDGYTFGSGTRLTVV.

This clonotype came up a few times. This chain joins TRBV12-3 or TRBV12-4 and TRBJ2-3; no firm D call. CDR3 size: 19 residues. With 1 base removed from V and 0 bases from J, the gap between germline ends came to 20 bases. CDR3 residues: CASSLVTSLPRPSTDTQYF. The CDR3, as DNA: TGTGCCAGCAGTTTAGTAACTTCACTCCCTCGCCCTAGCACAGATACGCAGTATTTT.

V gene TRBV12-3 or TRBV12-4 combines with J gene TRBJ1-5; TRBD1 matches at 7 bases. The CDR3 extends over 17 amino acids. V gave up 2 bases and J gave up 1 base; unmatched junction bases: 8. The CDR3 DNA sequence: TGTGCCAGCAGTTTACGGCTACAGGGGACGAGCAATCAGCCCCAGCATTTT. It specifies CASSLRLQGTSNQPQHF.

The V gene is TRBV20-1, the J gene TRBJ2-7; tentatively, D is TRBD2 (5 bases). CDR1 and CDR2 from the germline V gene are DFQATT and SNEGSKA (reference sequence). The CDR3 contains 14 residues. Deletions cut 0 bases from V and 4 bases from J, with 13 bases between. The CDR3 region is CSARDTGNEYEQYF. CDR3 nucleotide sequence: TGCAGTGCTAGAGATACGGGGAACGAGTACGAGCAGTACTTC.

This clonotype was counted a few times. The genes are TRBV3-1 and TRBJ1-3; the D is unclear. Trimming left V 4 bases short and J 8 bases short, with 9 bases between. The CDR3 is made up of 12 amino acids. Germline V lookup: CDR1 LGHDT, CDR2 YNNKEL (reference sequence). The chain's CDR3 is CASSPSQHTIYF. DNA of the CDR3: TGTGCCAGCAGCCCTTCCCAGCACACCATATATTTT.

This clonotype has a handful of counts. The rearrangement uses TRBV29-1 and TRBJ1-5, with D unclear. The CDR3 has 13 residues. The ends were cut back, 7 bases at V and 2 bases at J, with 12 bases in the middle. CDR1 is SQVTM and CDR2 is ANQGSEA in the germline V gene. The CDR3 DNA reads as TGCAGCGCAGCTTCCGGTGGCAATCAGCCCCAGCATTTT. Protein product: CSAASGGNQPQHF.

Regarding this clonotype: At one end the junction does not follow the germline gene, possibly because of a read error. The V and J genes are TRBV20-1 and TRBJ1-6; the D gene is possibly TRBD1 (6 bases). The CDR3 is 14 amino acids. Germline assignment: CDR1 DFQATT and CDR2 SNEGSKA (reference sequence). CDR3 amino acids: CRAGTGRRDSPLHF. CDR3 bases: TGCCGTGCTGGCACAGGGAGGCGAGATTCACCCCTCCACTTT.

This clonotype has a count of ten or more. The CDR3 loop is CASSFLAGGGEQYF. In nucleotides, the CDR3 is TGTGCCAGCAGCTTCCTCGCAGGGGGGGGCGAGCAGTACTTC. V gene TRBV7-9 combines with J gene TRBJ2-7; D is perhaps TRBD1 or TRBD2 (7 bases each). Germline-derived CDR1 and CDR2 are SEHNR and FQNEAQ (reference sequence). CDR3 length equals 14 residues. Deletions cut 3 bases from V and 6 bases from J, with 15 bases between.

This chain uses TRBV5-6 with TRBJ1-2; no clear D gene. CDR1 SGHDT and CDR2 YYEEEE come from the germline V gene. The germline V and J ends were trimmed by 7 bases and 0 bases, with 7 bases remaining between them. The CDR3 spans 12 residues. CDR3 sequence: CASSTSNYGYTF. In DNA form, the CDR3 reads TGTGCCAGCTCGACATCTAACTATGGCTACACCTTC. The entire variable domain, with the rest obtained from reference TRBV5-6 and TRBJ1-2, is as follows: DAGVTQSPTHLIKTRGQQVTLRCSPKSGHDTVSWYQQALGQGPQFIFQYYEEEERQRGNFPDRFSGHQFPNYSSELNVNALLLGDSALYLCASSTSNYGYTFGSGTRLTVV.

In this sample, this clonotype turned up once. The chain uses TRBV12-3 or TRBV12-4 and TRBJ2-7, with a possible D match to TRBD1 (6 bases). This CDR3 has 15 residues. The V and J ends lost 5 bases and 0 bases respectively, with 14 bases between them. The CDR3 sequence: CASSPSPQGSYEQYF. CDR3 DNA sequence: TGTGCCAGCAGTCCATCGCCACAGGGCTCCTACGAGCAGTACTTC.

This clonotype turned up a few times. The chain carries TRBV20-1 and TRBJ2-7; no definite D call. The V end was cut by 4 bases, the J end by 1 base, with 8 bases between. Germline-derived CDR1 and CDR2 are DFQATT and SNEGSKA (reference sequence). The CDR3 sequence is 12 residues long. CDR3 sequence: CSATGRSYEQYF. DNA for the CDR3: TGCAGTGCTACCGGACGGTCCTACGAGCAGTACTTC.

V gene TRBV12-3 or TRBV12-4 combines with J gene TRBJ2-2; D uncertain. Deletions cut 1 base from V and 7 bases from J, with 7 bases between. The CDR3 length is 13 residues. CDR3 loop: CASSLVQIGELFF. The CDR3, as DNA: TGTGCCAGCAGTTTAGTGCAGATCGGGGAGCTGTTTTTT.

This chain joins TRBV5-1 and TRBJ2-5; perhaps TRBD2 as D (6 bases). Germline V CDR1 and CDR2: SGHRS, YFSETQ. V was pared by 3 bases and J by 4 bases, with 10 bases between. The CDR3 has 13 amino acids. CDR3 in DNA: TGCGCCAGCAGCTCGGGGGACCCAGAGACCCAGTACTTC. It yields the protein CASSSGDPETQYF.

There are a few counts of this clonotype. The chain has TRBV20-1 and TRBJ1-2; TRBD1 might be the D (6 bases). The V gene lost 5 bases and the J gene lost 0 bases, with 13 bases spanning the gap. The CDR3 runs to 14 residues. Looked up from germline, CDR1 is DFQATT and CDR2 is SNEGSKA (reference sequence). CDR3 nucleotide sequence: TGCAGTGCTCCAACCGGGACATCTAACTATGGCTACACCTTC. Protein product: CSAPTGTSNYGYTF.

This clonotype has only a few counts. The chain couples TRBV20-1 to TRBJ1-5; the D gene is possibly TRBD1 (6 bases). V was clipped by 2 bases and J by 5 bases, with 13 bases between them. Germline V lookup: CDR1 DFQATT, CDR2 SNEGSKA (reference sequence). This CDR3 region has 14 residues. The CDR3, as DNA: TGCAGTGCTAGATCTGACAGGAATTATCAGCCCCAGCATTTT. This gives the protein CSARSDRNYQPQHF.

This clonotype was observed a few times. This chain uses TRBV20-1 with TRBJ1-2, with D unresolved. Germline V CDR1 and CDR2: DFQATT, SNEGSKA (reference sequence). This CDR3 spans 12 amino acids. V was trimmed by 6 bases and J by 2 bases, leaving 10 bases between them. DNA for the CDR3: TGCAGTGCCCCGCCTCCGAACTATGGCTACACCTTC. This codes for CSAPPPNYGYTF.

The chain employs TRBV12-3 or TRBV12-4 and TRBJ2-3; D unresolved. There are 17 residues in the CDR3. V lost 5 bases and J 6 bases, leaving 24 bases between the germline ends. DNA for the CDR3: TGTGCCAGCAGTCCCGCTCCTGGAACGGGCCCCCGTGATACGCAGTATTTT. This gives the protein CASSPAPGTGPRDTQYF.